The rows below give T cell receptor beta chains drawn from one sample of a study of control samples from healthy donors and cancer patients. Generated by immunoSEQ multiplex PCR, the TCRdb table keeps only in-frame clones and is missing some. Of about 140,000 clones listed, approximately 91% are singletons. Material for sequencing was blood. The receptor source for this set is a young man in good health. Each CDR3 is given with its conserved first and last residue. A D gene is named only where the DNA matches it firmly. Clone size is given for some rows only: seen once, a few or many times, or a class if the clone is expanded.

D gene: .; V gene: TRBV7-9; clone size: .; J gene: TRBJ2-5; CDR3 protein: CASSLDRIGETQYF; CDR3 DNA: TGTGCCAGCAGCTTAGATCGGATCGGAGAGACCCAGTACTTC
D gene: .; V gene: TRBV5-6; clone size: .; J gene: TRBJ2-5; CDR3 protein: CASSFSPLGGGQETQYF; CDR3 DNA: TGTGCCAGCAGCTTCTCCCCCTTAGGAGGGGGGCAAGAGACCCAGTACTTC
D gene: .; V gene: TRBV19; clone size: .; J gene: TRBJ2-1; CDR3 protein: CASSREGGLYNEQFF; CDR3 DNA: TGTGCCAGTAGTCGAGAGGGGGGGCTCTACAATGAGCAGTTCTTC
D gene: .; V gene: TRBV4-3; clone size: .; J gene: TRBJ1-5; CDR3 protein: CASSQDGGNQPQHF; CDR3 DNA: TGCGCCAGCAGCCAAGATGGCGGGAACCAGCCCCAGCATTTT
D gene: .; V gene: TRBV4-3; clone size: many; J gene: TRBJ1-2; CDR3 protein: CASSQELQSNYGYTF; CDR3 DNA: TGCGCCAGCAGCCAAGAGCTGCAAAGTAACTATGGCTACACCTTC
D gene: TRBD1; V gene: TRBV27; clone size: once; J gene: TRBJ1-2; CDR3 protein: CASSLQGGQDGYTF; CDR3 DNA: TGTGCCAGCAGTTTACAGGGGGGGCAGGATGGCTACACCTTC
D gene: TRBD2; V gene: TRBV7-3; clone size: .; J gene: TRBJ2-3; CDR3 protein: CASSLISGRGTQYF; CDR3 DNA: TGTGCCAGCAGCTTAATTAGCGGGAGGGGTACGCAGTATTTT
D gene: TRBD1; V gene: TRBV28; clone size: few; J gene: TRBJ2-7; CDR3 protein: CASSSGGEQYF; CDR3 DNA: TGTGCCAGCAGTTCAGGGGGTGAGCAGTACTTC
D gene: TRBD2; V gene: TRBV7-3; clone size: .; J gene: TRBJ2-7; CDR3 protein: CASSLGTSGRYEQYF; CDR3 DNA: TGTGCCAGCAGCTTGGGGACTAGCGGGAGGTACGAGCAGTACTTC
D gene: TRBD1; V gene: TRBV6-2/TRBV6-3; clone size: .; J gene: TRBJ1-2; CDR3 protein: CASCLGRGRVYGYTF; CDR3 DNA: TGTGCCAGCTGCCTGGGCAGGGGGCGAGTCTATGGCTACACCTTC
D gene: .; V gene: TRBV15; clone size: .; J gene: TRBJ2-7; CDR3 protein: CATSRGEYEQYF; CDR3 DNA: TGTGCCACCAGCAGAGGAGAATACGAGCAGTACTTC
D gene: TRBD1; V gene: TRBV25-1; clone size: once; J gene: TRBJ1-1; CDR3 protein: CASSRTGSTEAFF; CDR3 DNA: TGTGCCAGCAGTAGGACAGGGTCCACTGAAGCTTTCTTT
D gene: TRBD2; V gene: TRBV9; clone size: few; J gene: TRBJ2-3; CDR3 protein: CASSVDLAGWSDTQYF; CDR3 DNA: TGTGCCAGCAGCGTAGATCTAGCGGGGTGGTCAGATACGCAGTATTTT
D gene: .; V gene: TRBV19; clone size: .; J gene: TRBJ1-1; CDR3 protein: CASSARVGLEAFF; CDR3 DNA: TGTGCCAGTAGCGCCCGGGTGGGCTTAGAAGCTTTCTTT
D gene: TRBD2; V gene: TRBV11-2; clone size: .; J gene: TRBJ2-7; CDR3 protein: CASSVAGRELDEQYF; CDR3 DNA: TGTGCCAGCAGCGTAGCGGGGCGGGAGCTCGACGAGCAGTACTTC
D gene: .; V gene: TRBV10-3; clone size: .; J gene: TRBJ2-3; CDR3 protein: CAISASRGTSTDTQYF; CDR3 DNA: TGTGCCATCAGCGCATCAAGGGGCACTAGCACAGATACGCAGTATTTT
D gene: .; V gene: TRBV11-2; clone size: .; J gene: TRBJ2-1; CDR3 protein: CASSRPRRNYNEQFF; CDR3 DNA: TGTGCCAGCAGCCGACCCCGGAGGAATTACAATGAGCAGTTCTTC
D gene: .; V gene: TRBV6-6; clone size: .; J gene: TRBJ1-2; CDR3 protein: CASSYSARANYGYTF; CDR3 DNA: TGTGCCAGCAGTTACTCGGCCCGCGCTAACTATGGCTACACCTTC
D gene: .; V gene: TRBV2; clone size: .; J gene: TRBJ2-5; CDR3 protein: CASCPGETQYF; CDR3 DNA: TGTGCCAGCTGTCCGGGGGAGACCCAGTACTTC
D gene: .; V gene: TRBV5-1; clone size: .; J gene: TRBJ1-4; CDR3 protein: CASSLAGGGWEKLFF; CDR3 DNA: TGCGCCAGCAGCTTGGCGGGGGGCGGATGGGAAAAACTGTTTTTT
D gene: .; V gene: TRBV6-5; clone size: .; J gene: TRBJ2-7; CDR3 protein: CASSSGSYEQYF; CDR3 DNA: TGTGCCAGCAGCTCCGGGAGCTACGAGCAGTACTTC
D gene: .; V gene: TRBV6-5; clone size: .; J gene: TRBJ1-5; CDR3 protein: CASSYSWTADQPQHF; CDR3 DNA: TGTGCCAGCAGTTACTCATGGACAGCAGATCAGCCCCAGCATTTT
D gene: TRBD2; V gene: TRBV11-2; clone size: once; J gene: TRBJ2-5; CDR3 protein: CASSRSGRVETQYF; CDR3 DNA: TGTGCCAGCAGCCGTAGCGGGAGGGTGGAGACCCAGTACTTC
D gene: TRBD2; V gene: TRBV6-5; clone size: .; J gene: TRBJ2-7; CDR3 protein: CASSGAGGTYEQYF; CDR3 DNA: TGTGCCAGCTCGGGTGCGGGGGGTACCTACGAGCAGTACTTC